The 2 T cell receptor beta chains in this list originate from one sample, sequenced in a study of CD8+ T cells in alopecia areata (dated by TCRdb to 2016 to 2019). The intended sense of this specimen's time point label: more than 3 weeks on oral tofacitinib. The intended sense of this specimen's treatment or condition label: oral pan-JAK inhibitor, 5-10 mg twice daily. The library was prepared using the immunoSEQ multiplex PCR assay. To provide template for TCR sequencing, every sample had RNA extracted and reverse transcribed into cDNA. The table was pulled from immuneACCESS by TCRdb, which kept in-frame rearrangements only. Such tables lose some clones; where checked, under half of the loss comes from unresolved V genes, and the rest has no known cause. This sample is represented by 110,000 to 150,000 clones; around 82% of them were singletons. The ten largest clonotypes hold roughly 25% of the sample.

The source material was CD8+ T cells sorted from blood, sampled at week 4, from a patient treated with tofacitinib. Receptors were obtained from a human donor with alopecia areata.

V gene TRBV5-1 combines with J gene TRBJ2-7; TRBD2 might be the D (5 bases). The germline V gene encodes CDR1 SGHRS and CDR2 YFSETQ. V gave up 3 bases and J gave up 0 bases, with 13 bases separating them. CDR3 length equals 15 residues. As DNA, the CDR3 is TGCGCCAGCAGCTCTTACGGACTCTCCTCCTACGAGCAGTACTTC. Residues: CASSSYGLSSYEQYF. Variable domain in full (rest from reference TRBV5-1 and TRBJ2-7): KAGVTQTPRYLIKTRGQQVTLSCSPISGHRSVSWYQQTPGQGLQFLFEYFSETQRNKGNFPGRFSGRQFSNSRSEMNVSTLELGDSALYLCASSSYGLSSYEQYFGPGTRLTVT.

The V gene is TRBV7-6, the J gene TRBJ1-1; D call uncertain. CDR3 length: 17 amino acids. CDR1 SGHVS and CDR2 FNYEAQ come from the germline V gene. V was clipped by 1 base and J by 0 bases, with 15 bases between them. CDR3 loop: CASSLVQPAFMNTEAFF. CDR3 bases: TGTGCCAGCAGCTTAGTCCAGCCAGCCTTTATGAACACTGAAGCTTTCTTT.